The entry below describes one T cell receptor beta chain. Antigen specificity is unknown. The sample originates from a study of blood T cells in healthy people across ages. Study context: About one barcoded beta molecule per two T cells came from capture by template switching.

For the second PCR, which ran for 7 to 11 cycles, a sample-barcoded 5' primer and a J-beta primer mix were used. TCRdb processed the 5' RACE reads anew with MiXCR; each CDR3 protein has one entry. The sample has some 1,800,000 distinct CDR3 sequences, around 40% seen once. The study's findings and limits: The study found more naive CD4+ cells and higher diversity in long-lived than aged donors.

Germline CDR1 reads MDHEN; CDR2 reads SYDVKM. V lost 3 bases and J lost 0, with 15 bases in between. The CDR3 spans 17 residues. The sequence came from a human donor in good health. This chain joins TRBV28 and TRBJ2-4; no definite D call. Sequenced material: blood. CDR3 residues: CASSFAANWLAKNIQYF. CDR3 coding DNA: TGTGCCAGCAGTTTTGCTGCCAACTGGCTAGCCAAAAACATTCAGTACTTC.